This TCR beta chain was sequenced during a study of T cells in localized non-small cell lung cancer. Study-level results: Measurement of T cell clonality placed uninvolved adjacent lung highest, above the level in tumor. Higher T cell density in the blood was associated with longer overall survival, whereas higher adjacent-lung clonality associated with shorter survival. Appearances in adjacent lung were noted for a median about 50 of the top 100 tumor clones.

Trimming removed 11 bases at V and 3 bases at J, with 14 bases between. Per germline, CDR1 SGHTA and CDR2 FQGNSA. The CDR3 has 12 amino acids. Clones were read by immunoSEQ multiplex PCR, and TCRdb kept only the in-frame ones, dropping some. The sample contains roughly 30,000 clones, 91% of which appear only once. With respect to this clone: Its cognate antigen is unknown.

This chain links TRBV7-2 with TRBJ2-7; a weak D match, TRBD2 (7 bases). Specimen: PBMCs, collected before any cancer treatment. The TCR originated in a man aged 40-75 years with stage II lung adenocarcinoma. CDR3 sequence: CASRGGGYEQYF. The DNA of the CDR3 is TGTGCCTCAAGGGGGGGAGGCTACGAGCAGTACTTC.